The rows below give T cell receptor beta chains drawn from one sample of a study of beta chain features in type 1 diabetes. Only in-frame clones appear in the TCRdb table, and some are missing; sequencing was by immunoSEQ multiplex PCR. The sample consists of more than 300,000 clones, 9.3% of them appearing once. Sequenced: central memory CD4+ T cells from blood. Every receptor here comes from a young man with type 1 diabetes. Each CDR3 is given with its conserved first and last residue. A D gene is named only where the DNA matches it firmly. Not every row has a clone size; where given, it reads once, few, many or a size class.

CDR3aa: CASSVGMGATGTGELFF; CDR3nt: TGTGCCAGCAGCGTAGGAATGGGGGCAACGGGTACCGGGGAGCTGTTTTTT; v_gene: TRBV9; j_gene: TRBJ2-2; abundance: NA; d_gene: NA
CDR3aa: CASSLYFTDTQYF; CDR3nt: TGTGCCAGCAGTTTATATTTCACAGATACGCAGTATTTT; v_gene: TRBV27; j_gene: TRBJ2-3; abundance: NA; d_gene: NA
CDR3aa: CASSDAGQWKETQYF; CDR3nt: TGTGCCAGCAGTGATGCGGGACAGTGGAAAGAGACCCAGTACTTC; v_gene: TRBV6-6; j_gene: TRBJ2-5; abundance: few; d_gene: NA
CDR3aa: CASGLGSSVGYNEQFF; CDR3nt: TGTGCTAGTGGTTTAGGATCTTCCGTTGGGTACAATGAGCAGTTCTTC; v_gene: TRBV12-5; j_gene: TRBJ2-1; abundance: many; d_gene: NA
CDR3aa: CASRDRNTGELFF; CDR3nt: TGTGCCAGCAGGGACAGGAACACCGGGGAGCTGTTTTTT; v_gene: TRBV2; j_gene: TRBJ2-2; abundance: few; d_gene: NA
CDR3aa: CAWSRSTLTGGGLQYF; CDR3nt: TGTGCCTGGAGTCGATCAACCTTAACAGGGGGCGGTCTTCAGTACTTC; v_gene: TRBV30; j_gene: TRBJ2-7; abundance: NA; d_gene: TRBD1
CDR3aa: CASRRPGTGKKDEQYF; CDR3nt: TGTGCCAGCAGGCGTCCCGGGACAGGGAAGAAGGACGAGCAGTACTTC; v_gene: TRBV6-6; j_gene: TRBJ2-7; abundance: few; d_gene: TRBD1
CDR3aa: CASSVGLGQMNTEAFF; CDR3nt: TGTGCCAGCAGCGTAGGATTGGGACAAATGAACACTGAAGCTTTCTTT; v_gene: TRBV9; j_gene: TRBJ1-1; abundance: NA; d_gene: NA
CDR3aa: CASSSPLRETQYF; CDR3nt: TGTGCCAGCAGCTCGCCCCTTAGGGAGACCCAGTACTTC; v_gene: TRBV11-2; j_gene: TRBJ2-5; abundance: few; d_gene: NA
CDR3aa: CAISDLTYEQYF; CDR3nt: TGTGCCATCAGTGATTTAACCTACGAGCAGTACTTC; v_gene: TRBV10-3; j_gene: TRBJ2-7; abundance: NA; d_gene: NA
CDR3aa: CASSLAVRPNYGYTF; CDR3nt: TGCGCCAGCAGCTTGGCCGTCAGACCAAACTATGGCTACACCTTC; v_gene: TRBV5-1; j_gene: TRBJ1-2; abundance: few; d_gene: NA
CDR3aa: CASSLGYAGAAGYTF; CDR3nt: TGTGCCAGCAGCTTAGGGTATGCTGGGGCCGCCGGCTACACCTTC; v_gene: TRBV7-9; j_gene: TRBJ1-2; abundance: few; d_gene: NA
CDR3aa: CASSAYGTSGDTDTQYF; CDR3nt: TGTGCCAGCAGCGCCTATGGCACTAGCGGGGACACAGATACGCAGTATTTT; v_gene: TRBV7-9; j_gene: TRBJ2-3; abundance: few; d_gene: TRBD2
CDR3aa: CASSLSRLKQYF; CDR3nt: TGTGCCAGCAGCTTAAGCAGGTTGAAGCAGTACTTC; v_gene: TRBV7-9; j_gene: TRBJ2-7; abundance: few; d_gene: NA
CDR3aa: CASGIGQLNTEAFF; CDR3nt: TGTGCCAGCGGAATCGGACAGTTGAACACTGAAGCTTTCTTT; v_gene: TRBV28; j_gene: TRBJ1-1; abundance: NA; d_gene: NA
CDR3aa: CASSLITNYGYTF; CDR3nt: TGTGCCAGCAGTCTTATAACTAACTATGGCTACACCTTC; v_gene: TRBV28; j_gene: TRBJ1-2; abundance: NA; d_gene: NA
CDR3aa: CASSRTGGNQPQHF; CDR3nt: TGTGCCAGCAGTCGCACAGGGGGCAATCAGCCCCAGCATTTT; v_gene: TRBV28; j_gene: TRBJ1-5; abundance: few; d_gene: TRBD1
CDR3aa: CASSLLSGRGTEAFF; CDR3nt: TGTGCCAGCAGCTTGTTATCGGGTAGGGGCACTGAAGCTTTCTTT; v_gene: TRBV5-6; j_gene: TRBJ1-1; abundance: NA; d_gene: NA
CDR3aa: CASSSPGSPDTQYF; CDR3nt: TGTGCCAGCAGCTCTCCTGGCAGCCCAGATACGCAGTATTTT; v_gene: TRBV7-6; j_gene: TRBJ2-3; abundance: NA; d_gene: NA
CDR3aa: CSVQGATSGSTDTQYF; CDR3nt: TGCAGCGTCCAGGGGGCTACTAGCGGTTCCACAGATACGCAGTATTTT; v_gene: TRBV29-1; j_gene: TRBJ2-3; abundance: many; d_gene: NA
CDR3aa: CASRPGVMRNYNSPLHF; CDR3nt: TGTGCAAGTCGCCCAGGGGTAATGAGAAACTATAATTCACCCCTCCACTTT; v_gene: TRBV12-2; j_gene: TRBJ1-6; abundance: few; d_gene: NA
CDR3aa: CASQVQGDTEAFF; CDR3nt: TGTGCCAGCCAGGTACAGGGGGACACTGAAGCTTTCTTT; v_gene: TRBV7-2; j_gene: TRBJ1-1; abundance: few; d_gene: TRBD1